These 24 T cell receptor beta chains were all obtained from the same sample, sequenced in a study of T cell responses to AZD1222 COVID-19 vaccine. The repertoire was sequenced with immunoSEQ multiplex PCR; TCRdb's copy has only in-frame clones and lacks some. Of 150,000 to 200,000 clones listed, more than 70% are singletons. The sample consisted of peripheral blood, taken 28 days after the second AZD1222 dose. The receptors originated from an adult who received the AZD1222 COVID-19 vaccine.

The chain couples TRBV28 to TRBJ2-1; 8 bases align to TRBD2. This CDR3 contains 16 residues. CDR1 and CDR2 from the germline V gene are MDHEN and SYDVKM. Trimming removed 5 bases from V and 8 bases from J; junction bases left unmatched: 14. The CDR3 loop is CASSSSPGTRSDEQFF. For the CDR3, the DNA is TGTGCCAGCAGTAGTAGCCCCGGGACTAGGTCGGATGAGCAGTTCTTC.

This clone was recorded a few times. The chain uses TRBV2 and TRBJ1-6, with 9 bases fitting TRBD1. The CDR3 is 14 amino acids. With V trimmed by 9 bases and J by 7 bases, 7 bases remained unmatched. Germline loops: CDR1 SNHLY, CDR2 FYNNEI. The CDR3: CARETGTGNSPLHF. The CDR3 DNA sequence: TGTGCCAGGGAAACCGGGACAGGGAATTCACCCCTCCACTTT.

CDR3 region: CAWSDRDSPLHF. The DNA of the CDR3 is TGTGCCTGGAGCGACCGAGATTCACCCCTCCACTTT. V and J are TRBV30 and TRBJ1-6; D gene ambiguous. Between the trimmed V and J ends, which lost 3 bases and 8 bases, there was a span of 8 bases. Germline V gives CDR1 GTSNPN, CDR2 SVGIG (reference sequence). This CDR3 contains 12 residues.

V is TRBV7-2 and J is TRBJ1-4; 7 nucleotides line up with TRBD1. CDR1 SGHTA and CDR2 FQGNSA come from the germline V gene. The CDR3 is 14 residues long. Trimming removed 5 bases from V and 8 bases from J; junction bases left unmatched: 8. DNA for the CDR3: TGTGCCAGCAGCGCCAACAGGGGTTGGGAAAAACTGTTTTTT. Translated, it gives CASSANRGWEKLFF.

The V gene is TRBV14, the J gene TRBJ2-3, with D perhaps being TRBD1 or TRBD2 (5 bases each). The length of the CDR3 is 17 residues. Germline V lookup: CDR1 SGHDN, CDR2 FVKESK. Trimming removed 4 bases from V and 5 bases from J, with 22 bases in between. The chain's CDR3 is CASSPWGFSGKEDTQYF. The DNA for the CDR3 is TGTGCCAGCAGCCCTTGGGGGTTTTCGGGGAAAGAAGATACGCAGTATTTT.

This rearrangement joins TRBV19 to TRBJ2-5; TRBD2 is a possible D gene (5 bases). The CDR3 consists of 13 residues. Between the trimmed V and J ends, which lost 3 bases and 5 bases, there was a span of 10 bases. Germline V gene sequence: CDR1 LNHDA, CDR2 SQIVND (reference sequence). The CDR3 nucleotides are TGTGCCAGTAGTATGGAGGCGCGGGAGACCCAGTACTTC. Its protein is CASSMEARETQYF.

V usage is TRBV2 and J usage is TRBJ2-7, with TRBD2 matching over 7 bases. The CDR3 is 14 amino acids. Per germline, CDR1 SNHLY and CDR2 FYNNEI. V was pared by 11 bases and J by 5 bases, with 15 bases of the junction left unmatched. CDR3 sequence: CASLKMAGANEQYF. Here the CDR3 DNA reads TGTGCCTCCCTCAAGATGGCGGGAGCCAACGAGCAGTACTTC. The complete variable domain, with remaining parts taken from reference TRBV2 and TRBJ2-7, reads EPEVTQTPSHQVTQMGQEVILRCVPISNHLYFYWYRQILGQKVEFLVSFYNNEISEKSEIFDDQFSVERPDGSNFTLKIRSTKLEDSAMYFCASLKMAGANEQYFGPGTRLTVT.

This clone was seen only once. The V call is TRBV3-1 (or the pseudogene TRBV3-2), the J call TRBJ1-2; D possibly corresponds to TRBD1 (5 bases). Germline V gene lookup returns CDR1 LGHDT and CDR2 YNNKEL (reference sequence). The CDR3 sequence is 14 residues long. Trimming removed 0 bases at V and 4 bases at J, with 9 bases between. CDR3 in amino acids: CASSQEGQLYGYTF. The CDR3, as DNA: TGTGCCAGCAGCCAAGAGGGGCAGCTCTATGGCTACACCTTC.

The table lists this clone with a few counts. This chain uses TRBV7-9 with TRBJ2-1; 7 bases are shared with TRBD2. The CDR3 runs 13 residues. The V segment lost 2 bases and the J segment 7 bases; nucleotides outside the gene matches: 2. Germline lookup yields CDR1 SEHNR and CDR2 FQNEAQ (reference sequence). DNA of the CDR3: TGTGCCAGCAGCTTAATCGGGGGGAATGAGCAGTTCTTC. Its translation is CASSLIGGNEQFF.

V usage is TRBV7-9 and J usage is TRBJ1-1; D remains ambiguous. Looked up from germline, CDR1 is SEHNR and CDR2 is FQNEAQ (reference sequence). This CDR3 is built from 13 residues. The ends were cut back, 2 bases at V and 6 bases at J, with 10 bases in the middle. The CDR3 region is CASSLMASAEAFF. CDR3 DNA sequence: TGTGCCAGCAGCTTAATGGCTAGTGCTGAAGCTTTCTTT. The entire variable domain, with the rest obtained from reference TRBV7-9 and TRBJ1-1, is as follows: DTGVSQNPRHKITKRGQNVTFRCDPISEHNRLYWYRQTLGQGPEFLTYFQNEAQLEKSRLLSDRFSAERPKGSFSTLEIQRTEQGDSAMYLCASSLMASAEAFFGQGTRLTVV.

V is TRBV5-6 and J is TRBJ2-2; 10 nucleotides align to TRBD1. With 5 bases clipped from V and 3 bases from J, the junction kept 4 bases outside the gene matches. Germline V CDR1 and CDR2: SGHDT, YYEEEE. CDR3 length: 15 amino acids. The CDR3 spells CASRSGTGDTGELFF. CDR3 coding DNA: TGTGCCAGCAGATCCGGGACAGGGGACACCGGGGAGCTGTTTTTT.

The chain links TRBV6-5 to TRBJ2-5, with 11 bases that match TRBD1. Germline CDR1 is MNHEY and CDR2 is SVGAGI. The CDR3 is made up of 15 amino acids. V shed 1 base and J 7 bases; nucleotides not matched to a gene: 5. The CDR3 DNA follows: TGTGCCAGCAGTTACTACCGGGACAGGGGGGGGACCCAGTACTTC. This encodes CASSYYRDRGGTQYF.

In this sample, this clone turned up once. The chain recombines TRBV25-1 with TRBJ2-7; possibly TRBD1 for D (5 bases). This CDR3 is built from 15 residues. V shed 5 bases and J shed 3 bases, with 17 bases lying between them. Germline-derived CDR1 and CDR2 are MGHDK and SYGVNS. Here the CDR3 reads CASSKGAGQSYEQYF. As DNA, the CDR3 is TGTGCCAGCAGTAAAGGTGCAGGGCAAAGCTACGAGCAGTACTTC.

The chain joins TRBV12-3 or TRBV12-4 to TRBJ2-7, with no clear D. Trimming pared 6 bases from V and 6 bases from J, leaving 9 bases between. This CDR3 comprises 11 residues. The CDR3 sequence is CASSGLGEQYF. For the CDR3, the DNA is TGTGCCAGCAGCGGGCTAGGCGAGCAGTACTTC.

The V gene is TRBV9, the J gene TRBJ2-1; D gene uncertain. Per germline, CDR1 SGDLS and CDR2 YYNGEE. Trimming shortened V by 1 base and J by 5 bases, and 7 bases separated the two germline ends. This CDR3 comprises 13 residues. The CDR3 bases are TGTGCCAGCAGCGTAAACGGAAACAATGAGCAGTTCTTC. It specifies CASSVNGNNEQFF. The full variable domain, its missing parts supplied by reference TRBV9 and TRBJ2-1, is DSGVTQTPKHLITATGQRVTLRCSPRSGDLSVYWYQQSLDQGLQFLIQYYNGEERAKGNILERFSAQQFPDLHSELNLSSLELGDSALYFCASSVNGNNEQFFGPGTRLTVL.

This rearrangement joins TRBV7-2 to TRBJ2-2; 14 bases are a match to TRBD2. Unmatched junction bases numbered 15, after V lost 6 bases and J lost 15 bases. CDR3 length: 16 residues. Germline V gives CDR1 SGHTA, CDR2 FQGNSA. The CDR3 here is CASRIPGTSGSAVMFF. In DNA form, the CDR3 reads TGTGCCAGCAGGATCCCCGGGACTAGCGGGAGTGCGGTGATGTTTTTT.

V gene TRBV6-5 combines with J gene TRBJ2-7; possibly TRBD2 for D (6 bases). The CDR3 has 15 residues. Germline lookup yields CDR1 MNHEY and CDR2 SVGAGI. The V gene lost 2 bases and the J gene lost 7 bases, with 18 bases spanning the gap. CDR3 nucleotide sequence: TGTGCCAGCAGTTACGGGGCGGGACCCAGTTCGGAGCAGTACTTC. Translated: CASSYGAGPSSEQYF.

The genes are TRBV27 and TRBJ1-6; D is perhaps TRBD1 (5 bases). CDR3 length: 14 residues. The V gene's germline CDR1 is MNHEY and CDR2 SMNVEV (reference sequence). Trimming stripped 4 bases from V and 6 bases from J, with 10 bases between. The CDR3 is CASSSRQINSPLHF. The CDR3 nucleotides are TGTGCCAGCAGTTCCCGACAGATTAATTCACCCCTCCACTTT.

The chain combines TRBV6-5 with TRBJ1-2; D not certain. CDR1 is MNHEY and CDR2 is SVGAGI in the germline V gene. The CDR3 loop spans 11 amino acids. V lost 5 bases and J lost 4, with 5 bases in between. CDR3 sequence (DNA): TGTGCCAGCAGTAATTCCTATGGCTACACCTTC. Translated: CASSNSYGYTF.

This clone came up once. The CDR3 region has the DNA TGTGCCAGCAGTTACTCGCTGGGCCACGGCTACACCTTC. Translated: CASSYSLGHGYTF. The rearrangement joins TRBV6-5 to TRBJ1-2, with D uncertain. The CDR3 length is 13 residues. V dropped 0 bases and J dropped 8 bases, with 10 bases sitting between them. Germline CDR1 and CDR2: MNHEY and SVGAGI.

This clone was detected only a few times. The chain employs TRBV4-1 and TRBJ1-2; D not certain. The germline V gene has CDR1 MGHRA and CDR2 YSYEKL. The V end was cut by 0 bases, the J end by 0 bases, with 8 bases between. The length of the CDR3 is 15 residues. CDR3 nucleotide sequence: TGCGCCAGCAGCCAAGATTCTAGCCCTAACTATGGCTACACCTTC. Its translation: CASSQDSSPNYGYTF.

The CDR3 bases are TGTGCCAGTGGCCGACTGGGGAACGCCTACGAGCAGTACTTC. Translated, it gives CASGRLGNAYEQYF. The gene calls are TRBV28 and TRBJ2-7; D uncertain. Per the germline V gene, CDR1 is MDHEN and CDR2 is SYDVKM. Trimming took 9 bases from V and 2 from J, leaving 17 bases between them. The CDR3 loop spans 14 amino acids. Using reference TRBV28 and TRBJ2-7 for the parts outside the CDR3, the full variable domain is DVKVTQSSRYLVKRTGEKVFLECVQDMDHENMFWYRQDPGLGLRLIYFSYDVKMKEKGDIPEGYSVSREKKERFSLILESASTNQTSMYLCASGRLGNAYEQYFGPGTRLTVT.

V and J are TRBV19 and TRBJ2-7; 9 bases are shared with TRBD2. With V trimmed by 6 bases and J by 0 bases, 9 bases remained unmatched. The CDR3 covers 16 residues. The V gene's germline CDR1 is LNHDA and CDR2 SQIVND (reference sequence). The CDR3, as DNA: TGTGCCAGTAGCCCGTTTGATAGCGGGAGCTCCTACGAGCAGTACTTC. Translation: CASSPFDSGSSYEQYF.

This chain links TRBV2 with TRBJ2-1; 10 nucleotides agree with TRBD2. V was clipped by 10 bases and J by 3 bases; unmatched bases: 6. Per the germline V gene, CDR1 is SNHLY and CDR2 is FYNNEI. There are 14 residues in the CDR3. The CDR3 protein is CATGTSAIYNEQFF. Written as DNA, the CDR3 is TGTGCCACTGGGACTAGCGCCATCTACAATGAGCAGTTCTTC.